This TCR beta chain was documented in a study of CXCR3-negative and CXCR3-positive naive CD8 T cells. Overall study findings and caveats: A higher hydrophobicity marked the TRB CDR3s of CXCR3-positive naive cells versus CXCR3-negative naive cells.

Notes on this clonotype: What it recognizes is unknown.

This CDR3 region has 14 residues. CDR1 is SGHRS, CDR2 YFSETQ, per germline. Triplicate sorts, 300,000 to 350,000 cells apiece, were made for each CD8+ T cell subset. 5' RACE that incorporated UMI labels was used to prepare the TRB cDNA libraries. After re-calling the 5' RACE reads, TCRdb lists one entry per CDR3 protein, DNA absent. In total, the table holds about 150,000 distinct CDR3 sequences. V gene TRBV5-1 combines with J gene TRBJ2-3. The sequence derives from a human donor in good health. Some clones in this sample may be carry-over from other donors' samples. The sequenced sample was naive CXCR3+ CD8+ T cells from blood. Indicated subset: CD45RO-CCR7+CD27+CD95- naive CD8+ T cells expressing CXCR3 (TNR3+). The CDR3 loop reads CASSLVLAQDTQYF.